These 23 T cell receptor beta chains were all obtained from the same sample, sequenced in a study of chemoradiotherapy in HPV16-positive cancers. The assay was immunoSEQ multiplex PCR, and TCRdb's table has in-frame clones only and misses some. The sample has over a thousand clones, 70% to 90% seen once. The starting material was tumor tissue, obtained from a patient who underwent chemoradiotherapy. The receptor source for this set is a human donor with HPV-associated anogenital cancer.

J is TRBJ1-1 and V is TRBV20-1; D uncertain. V dropped 2 bases and J dropped 14 bases, with 6 bases sitting between them. The CDR3 is 8 residues long. CDR1 DFQATT and CDR2 SNEGSKA come from the germline V gene (reference sequence). This chain's CDR3 is CSARSGFF. Written as DNA, the CDR3 is TGCAGTGCTAGATCAGGCTTCTTT.

The V and J genes are TRBV29-1 and TRBJ2-3; 11 bases are a match to TRBD2. Germline V gene sequence: CDR1 SQVTM, CDR2 ANQGSEA. This CDR3 is 17 amino acids long. V dropped 1 base and J dropped 1; count of bases not matched to a gene: 7. CDR3 DNA: TGCAGCGTTGAAGGATACTTGACTAGCGGGGGCACAGATACGCAGTATTTT. Amino acids: CSVEGYLTSGGTDTQYF.

Only one count was recorded for this clone. CDR3 coding DNA: TGTGCCAGCAGCCCAGCCGGGAGGTCGGGAGGCTACACCTTC. It codes for CASSPAGRSGGYTF. J is TRBJ1-2 and V is TRBV11-2; no clear D. The germline gives CDR1 SGHAT, CDR2 FQNNGV. V was shortened by 5 bases and J by 8 bases, with 18 bases between the two germline ends. The CDR3 is made up of 14 amino acids.

J is TRBJ1-5 and V is TRBV5-1; D unclear. The V gene's germline CDR1 is SGHRS and CDR2 YFSETQ. V was trimmed by 2 bases and J by 6 bases, leaving 9 bases between them. This CDR3 has 13 residues. The CDR3 sequence: CASSLIGSQPQHF. CDR3 DNA: TGCGCCAGCAGCTTAATAGGGAGTCAGCCCCAGCATTTT.

V is TRBV7-9 and J is TRBJ2-7; D tentatively reads TRBD1 or TRBD2 (7 bases each). The germline CDR1 and CDR2 sequences are SEHNR and FQNEAQ (reference sequence). The V end was cut by 5 bases, the J end by 4 bases, with 27 bases between. The CDR3 is 18 residues long. CDR3 sequence reads: CASSPGGDKGYRAYEQYV. CDR3 coding DNA: TGTGCCAGCAGCCCAGGGGGGGACAAGGGATACAGAGCTTACGAGCAGTACGTC.

The J gene is TRBJ2-7, the V gene TRBV5-1; D call uncertain. Trimming removed 1 base at V and 0 bases at J, with 8 bases between. This CDR3 has 14 residues. Looked up from germline, CDR1 is SGHRS and CDR2 is YFSETQ. Written as DNA, the CDR3 is TGCGCCAGCAGCTTGAGGTCGGGCTCCTACGAGCAGTACTTC. Translation gives CASSLRSGSYEQYF.

The rearrangement links TRBV6-1 to TRBJ1-5; the match to TRBD1 covers 11 bases. V lost 5 bases, J lost 4 bases, and 4 bases stayed unmatched. The germline gives CDR1 MNHNS, CDR2 SASEGT. CDR3 size: 15 residues. As DNA, the CDR3 is TGTGCCAGCAGTCAGGACAGGGGGCGGAATCAGCCCCAGCATTTT. As protein: CASSQDRGRNQPQHF.

The chain employs TRBV6-1 and TRBJ2-7, with D possibly being TRBD2 (6 bases). The germline V gene encodes CDR1 MNHNS and CDR2 SASEGT. V was clipped by 6 bases and J by 2 bases, with 14 bases between them. This CDR3 comprises 14 residues. The CDR3 coding sequence is TGTGCCAGCAGAGCTCAGGGAGGCCCCTACGAGCAGTACTTC. Translation: CASRAQGGPYEQYF.

The chain links TRBV11-3 to TRBJ2-1, with D possibly TRBD1 on 5 matching bases. The ends were cut back, 3 bases at V and 9 bases at J, with 12 bases in the middle. Germline V gives CDR1 SGHNT, CDR2 YENEEA. This CDR3 region has 13 residues. CDR3 sequence reads: CASSFEGDSEQFF. The CDR3 DNA sequence: TGTGCCAGCAGCTTTGAAGGGGATAGTGAGCAGTTCTTC.

V usage is TRBV5-1 and J usage is TRBJ2-3, with 9 bases lining up with TRBD2. Germline CDR1 and CDR2: SGHRS and YFSETQ. V lost 2 bases to trimming and J lost 2 bases; unmatched junction nucleotides: 9. The CDR3 spans 17 residues. Written as DNA, the CDR3 is TGCGCCAGCAGCTTTTATAATAGCGGGGGCCACACAGATACGCAGTATTTT. Protein: CASSFYNSGGHTDTQYF.

This clone has a handful of counts. The gene calls are TRBV7-8 and TRBJ1-5; 9 nucleotides align to TRBD1. From germline, CDR1 is SGHVS and CDR2 FQNEAQ. Germline trimming cut 4 bases from V and 4 bases from J; bases unmatched to any gene: 5. There are 15 residues in the CDR3. CDR3 DNA sequence: TGTGCCAGCAGCTCACCCGGGACAGGGAATCAGCCCCAGCATTTT. The encoded protein is CASSSPGTGNQPQHF.

The V call is TRBV27, the J call TRBJ2-1; D remains ambiguous. The germline gives CDR1 MNHEY, CDR2 SMNVEV (reference sequence). CDR3 length equals 15 residues. Trimming pared 5 bases from V and 2 bases from J, leaving 13 bases between. The CDR3 coding sequence is TGTGCCAGCAGTCCCGGGCAGATTCCCTACAATGAGCAGTTCTTC. Protein: CASSPGQIPYNEQFF.

The chain couples TRBV5-6 to TRBJ1-4, with a tentative D call TRBD1 (5 bases). The CDR3 extends over 16 amino acids. Germline V lookup: CDR1 SGHDT, CDR2 YYEEEE. V lost 3 bases and J 5 bases, leaving 17 bases between the germline ends. CDR3 loop: CASSSNAGTENEKLFF. CDR3 bases: TGTGCCAGCAGCTCAAATGCCGGGACGGAAAATGAAAAACTGTTTTTT.

The genes are TRBV30 and TRBJ2-3; 8 positions match TRBD1. Germline lookup yields CDR1 GTSNPN and CDR2 SVGIG (reference sequence). The CDR3 sequence is 13 residues long. V shed 3 bases, J shed 9 bases, and the junction held 8 bases outside the gene matches. In DNA, the CDR3 is TGTGCCTGGAGGCAACTGGACAGGGTAACGCAGTATTTT. This sequence encodes CAWRQLDRVTQYF.

CDR3 in amino acids: CASSFMGNEQFF. CDR3 nucleotide sequence: TGTGCCAGCAGCTTTATGGGCAATGAGCAGTTCTTC. J is TRBJ2-1 and V is TRBV5-4; D not certain. V lost 2 bases and J lost 6, with 6 bases in between. Germline V gene sequence: CDR1 SGHNT, CDR2 YYREEE (reference sequence). The CDR3 totals 12 residues. The whole variable domain, remainder taken from reference TRBV5-4 and TRBJ2-1, is ETGVTQSPTHLIKTRGQQVTLRCSSQSGHNTVSWYQQALGQGPQFIFQYYREEENGRGNFPPRFSGLQFPNYSSELNVNALELDDSALYLCASSFMGNEQFFGPGTRLTVL.

This clone occurred a few times. The V gene is TRBV7-9, the J gene TRBJ2-3, with 7 bases lining up with TRBD2. This CDR3 has 15 residues. The junction had 8 bases not matched to a gene; V was cut back by 4 bases and J by 4 bases. From germline, CDR1 is SEHNR and CDR2 FQNEAQ (reference sequence). CDR3 sequence reads: CASSSGTKASDTQYF. The CDR3 region has the DNA TGTGCCAGCAGCTCCGGGACTAAAGCATCAGATACGCAGTATTTT.

Only one count was recorded for this clone. The gene calls are TRBV9 and TRBJ2-3; TRBD1 matches 8 bases. CDR1 and CDR2 from the germline V gene are SGDLS and YYNGEE. The CDR3 loop spans 17 amino acids. Losses at the gene ends were 4 bases for V and 0 bases for J; bases not matched to a gene: 10. The CDR3 protein is CASSSRGRKPSTDTQYF. DNA of the CDR3: TGTGCCAGCAGCTCCAGGGGGCGGAAACCTAGCACAGATACGCAGTATTTT.

The genes are TRBV5-5 and TRBJ1-4; TRBD1 might be the D (6 bases). The germline V gene has CDR1 SGHKS and CDR2 YYEKEE (reference sequence). Trimming left V 4 bases short and J 1 base short, with 17 bases between. The CDR3 runs to 17 residues. In nucleotides, the CDR3 is TGTGCCAGCAGCCAGACACCCCTGACAGGAACTAATGAAAAACTGTTTTTT. Encoded protein: CASSQTPLTGTNEKLFF. Complete variable domain (other parts from reference TRBV5-5 and TRBJ1-4): DAGVTQSPTHLIKTRGQQVTLRCSPISGHKSVSWYQQVLGQGPQFIFQYYEKEERGRGNFPDRFSARQFPNYSSELNVNALLLGDSALYLCASSQTPLTGTNEKLFFGSGTQLSVL.

This chain joins TRBV19 and TRBJ2-7; the D is unclear. Trimming pared 0 bases from V and 3 bases from J, leaving 6 bases between. Per germline, CDR1 LNHDA and CDR2 SQIVND (reference sequence). The CDR3 spans 13 residues. The CDR3 nucleotides read TGTGCCAGTAGTATAGAAGACGGCTACGAGCAGTACTTC. Amino acid sequence: CASSIEDGYEQYF.

The chain links TRBV11-2 to TRBJ2-3; 9 nucleotides align to TRBD2. V dropped 1 base and J dropped 1; count of bases not matched to a gene: 6. CDR3 length equals 17 residues. Germline V gene sequence: CDR1 SGHAT, CDR2 FQNNGV. The CDR3 protein is CASSLGGGADGTDTQYF. In nucleotides, the CDR3 is TGTGCCAGCAGCTTAGGCGGGGGGGCCGATGGCACAGATACGCAGTATTTT.

This chain links TRBV4-2 with TRBJ2-6; D unclear. Looked up from germline, CDR1 is LGHNA and CDR2 is YNFKEQ. CDR3 length: 16 residues. Trimming stripped 0 bases from V and 0 bases from J, with 6 bases between. CDR3 residues: CASSQDGDSGANVLTF. CDR3 in DNA: TGTGCCAGCAGCCAAGATGGCGACTCTGGGGCCAACGTCCTGACTTTC.

The V and J genes are TRBV29-1 and TRBJ1-3, with a possible D match to TRBD1 (6 bases). V was cut by 7 bases and J by 4 bases, with 8 bases left in between. The length of the CDR3 is 11 residues. Germline values: CDR1 SQVTM, CDR2 ANQGSEA. CDR3 residues: CSGGQGNTIYF. The CDR3, as DNA: TGCAGCGGGGGGCAAGGAAACACCATATATTTT.

The gene calls are TRBV30 and TRBJ1-1, with D tentatively TRBD1 (5 bases). Trimming cost V 0 bases and J 5 bases, with 13 bases left between them. Germline values: CDR1 GTSNPN, CDR2 SVGIG (reference sequence). This CDR3 region has 14 residues. The CDR3 here is CAWSVLRVGTEAFF. The CDR3 nucleotides are TGTGCCTGGAGTGTACTCAGGGTTGGAACTGAAGCTTTCTTT.